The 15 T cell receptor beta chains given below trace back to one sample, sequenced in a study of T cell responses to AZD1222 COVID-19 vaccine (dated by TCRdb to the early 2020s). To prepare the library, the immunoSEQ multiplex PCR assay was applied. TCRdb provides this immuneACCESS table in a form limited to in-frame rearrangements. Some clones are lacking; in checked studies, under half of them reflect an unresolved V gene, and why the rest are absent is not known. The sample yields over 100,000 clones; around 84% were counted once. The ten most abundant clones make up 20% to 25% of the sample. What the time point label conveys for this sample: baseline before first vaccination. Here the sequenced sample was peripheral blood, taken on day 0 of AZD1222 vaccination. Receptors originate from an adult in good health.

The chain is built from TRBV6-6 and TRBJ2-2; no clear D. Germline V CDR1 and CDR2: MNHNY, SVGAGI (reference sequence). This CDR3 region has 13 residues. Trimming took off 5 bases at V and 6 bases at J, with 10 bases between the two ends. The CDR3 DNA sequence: TGTGCCAGCAGTAAATGGACGGCCGGGGAGCTGTTTTTT. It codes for CASSKWTAGELFF.

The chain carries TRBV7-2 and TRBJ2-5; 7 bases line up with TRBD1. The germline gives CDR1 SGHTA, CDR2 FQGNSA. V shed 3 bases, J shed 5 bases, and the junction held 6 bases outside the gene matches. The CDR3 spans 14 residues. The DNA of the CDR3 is TGTGCCAGCAGCTTCAACAGGGGACATGAGACCCAGTACTTC. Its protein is CASSFNRGHETQYF.

Here the CDR3 DNA reads TGCGCCAGCAGTCAGGGCCCGTCCCAGCCCCAGCATTTT. Protein: CASSQGPSQPQHF. The V and J genes are TRBV10-2 and TRBJ1-5, with TRBD1 as a possible D gene (5 bases). With 5 bases removed from V and 7 bases from J, the gap between germline ends came to 12 bases. The CDR3 runs to 13 residues. CDR1 WSHSY and CDR2 SAAADI come from the germline V gene.

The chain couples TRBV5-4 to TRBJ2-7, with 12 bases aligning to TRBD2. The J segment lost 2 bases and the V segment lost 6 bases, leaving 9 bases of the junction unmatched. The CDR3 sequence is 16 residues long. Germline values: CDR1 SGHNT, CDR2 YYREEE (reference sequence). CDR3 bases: TGTGCCAGCATCCCGCCAGGACTAGCGGGACCCTACGAGCAGTACTTC. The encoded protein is CASIPPGLAGPYEQYF.

Written as DNA, the CDR3 is TGTGCCAGCAGCGAACAGGGGGTACTCCTCTCTGGAAACACCATATATTTT. Its translation is CASSEQGVLLSGNTIYF. The chain combines TRBV7-8 with TRBJ1-3; 8 bases are a match to TRBD1. Germline values: CDR1 SGHVS, CDR2 FQNEAQ. This CDR3 comprises 17 residues. Trimming at V came to 5 bases and at J to 0 bases, leaving 9 bases not matched to a gene.

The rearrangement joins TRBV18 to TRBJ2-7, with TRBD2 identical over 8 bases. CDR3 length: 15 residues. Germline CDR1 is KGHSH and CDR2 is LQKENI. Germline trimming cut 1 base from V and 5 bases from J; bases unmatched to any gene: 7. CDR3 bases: TGTGCCAGCTCACCACGTCCGGGGGGGGACCACGAGCAGTACTTC. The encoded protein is CASSPRPGGDHEQYF.

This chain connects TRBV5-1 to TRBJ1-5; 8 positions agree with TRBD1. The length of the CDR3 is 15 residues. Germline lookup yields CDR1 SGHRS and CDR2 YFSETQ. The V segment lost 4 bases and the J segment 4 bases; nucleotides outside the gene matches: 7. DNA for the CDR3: TGCGCCAGCAGCCCCTGGACAGGGCGAAATCAGCCCCAGCATTTT. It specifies CASSPWTGRNQPQHF.

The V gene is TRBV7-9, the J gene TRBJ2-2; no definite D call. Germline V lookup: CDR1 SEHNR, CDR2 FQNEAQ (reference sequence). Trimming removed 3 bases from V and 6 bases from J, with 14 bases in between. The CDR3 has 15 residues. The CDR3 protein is CASSFRSGFAGELFF. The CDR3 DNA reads TGTGCCAGCAGCTTCCGGAGTGGGTTCGCCGGGGAGCTGTTTTTT.

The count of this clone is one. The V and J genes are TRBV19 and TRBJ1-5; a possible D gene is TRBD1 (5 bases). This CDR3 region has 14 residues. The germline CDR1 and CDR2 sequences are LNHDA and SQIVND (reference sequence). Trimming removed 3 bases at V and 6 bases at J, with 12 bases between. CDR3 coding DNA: TGTGCCAGTAGTATTTTCGGGGCTGTTCAGCCCCAGCATTTT. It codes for CASSIFGAVQPQHF.

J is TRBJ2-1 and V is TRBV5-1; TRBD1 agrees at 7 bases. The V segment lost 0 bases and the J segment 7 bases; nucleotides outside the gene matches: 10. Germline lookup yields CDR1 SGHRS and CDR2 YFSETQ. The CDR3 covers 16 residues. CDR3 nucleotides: TGCGCCAGCAGCTTGGAACAGGGGTCCAGGGGGAATGAGCAGTTCTTC. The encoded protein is CASSLEQGSRGNEQFF.

DNA of the CDR3: TGTGCCAGCAGCACAGACCTCAGGATCCAGTACTTC. Residues: CASSTDLRIQYF. The chain couples TRBV9 to TRBJ2-7; no clear D gene. Trimming took 4 bases from V and 10 from J, leaving 15 bases between them. This CDR3 has 12 residues. CDR1 SGDLS and CDR2 YYNGEE come from the germline V gene.

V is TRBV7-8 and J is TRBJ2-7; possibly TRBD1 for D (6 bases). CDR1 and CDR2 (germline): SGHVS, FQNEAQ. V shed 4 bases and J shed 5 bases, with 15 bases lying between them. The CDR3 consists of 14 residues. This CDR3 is CASSSGALGNEQYF. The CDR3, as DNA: TGTGCCAGCAGCTCAGGGGCTTTAGGGAACGAGCAGTACTTC.

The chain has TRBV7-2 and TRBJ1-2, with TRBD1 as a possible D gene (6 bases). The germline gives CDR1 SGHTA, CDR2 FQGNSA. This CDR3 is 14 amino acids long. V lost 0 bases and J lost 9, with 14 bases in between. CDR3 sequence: CASSLAGVRDSYTF. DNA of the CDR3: TGTGCCAGCAGCTTAGCGGGCGTGCGGGACAGCTACACCTTC.

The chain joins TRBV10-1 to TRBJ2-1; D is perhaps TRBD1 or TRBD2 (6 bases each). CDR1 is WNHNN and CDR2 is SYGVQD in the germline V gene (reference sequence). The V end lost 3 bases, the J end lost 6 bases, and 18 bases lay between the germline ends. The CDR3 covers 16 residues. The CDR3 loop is CASSDGGGERGNEQFF. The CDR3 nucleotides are TGCGCCAGCAGTGACGGAGGGGGAGAAAGGGGCAATGAGCAGTTCTTC.

DNA of the CDR3: TGTGCCAGCAGCTCAGACGGGGGGCGCGACTATGGCTACACCTTC. As protein: CASSSDGGRDYGYTF. The J gene is TRBJ1-2, the V gene TRBV7-2, with TRBD1 as a possible D gene (6 bases). Trimming took off 4 bases at V and 3 bases at J, with 15 bases between the two ends. The germline gives CDR1 SGHTA, CDR2 FQGNSA. This CDR3 contains 15 residues.